These 18 T cell receptor beta chains share one sample of origin, sequenced in a study of Graves' ophthalmopathy and Graves' hyperthyroidism. As the template, RNA transcripts were used to amplify TCR beta CDR3 regions. HTBI-primed first-round RT-PCR preceded second-round multiplex PCR. MiXCR, run by TCRdb on the multiplex PCR reads, gives a single entry per CDR3 protein. The sample shows about 740,000 distinct CDR3 sequences, 40% of them seen only once. The sample comprised peripheral blood. Receptor source: an adult man with Graves' ophthalmopathy.

This clonotype was detected many times. The chain recombines TRBV10-3 with TRBJ2-2, with D perhaps matching TRBD1 or TRBD2 (5 bases each). Germline V gene lookup returns CDR1 ENHRY and CDR2 SYGVKD. This CDR3 is 16 amino acids long. Trimming removed 9 bases from V and 0 bases from J, with 17 bases in between. The CDR3, as DNA: TGTGCCATTGGGGACGGAGGCAGGGCGAACACCGGGGAGCTGTTTTTT. Residues: CAIGDGGRANTGELFF.

This clonotype has more than one count but fewer than ten. Germline is not matched at one junction end, which may reflect a read error. The chain links TRBV14 to TRBJ2-7; TRBD1 agrees at 10 bases. The CDR3 is made up of 16 amino acids. The germline CDR1 and CDR2 sequences are SGHDN and FVKESK. This CDR3 is CASSQEPGQGSYEQYF. CDR3 coding DNA: TGCGCCAGCAGCCAAGAGCCGGGACAGGGGAGCTACGAGCAGTACTTC.

The V and J genes are TRBV7-2 and TRBJ2-5; no clear D. V lost 8 bases, J lost 4 bases, and 8 bases lay in between. CDR1 is SGHTA, CDR2 FQGNSA, per germline. The CDR3 contains 11 residues. CDR3 sequence reads: CASSGTETQYF. The DNA of the CDR3 is TGTGCCAGCTCGGGCACAGAGACCCAGTACTTC.

This clonotype was seen at least ten times. The chain recombines TRBV19 with TRBJ1-2; no reliable D call. The CDR3 sequence is 14 residues long. V lost 6 bases, J lost 5 bases, and 16 bases lay in between. The germline V gene encodes CDR1 LNHDA and CDR2 SQIVND (reference sequence). CDR3 nucleotide sequence: TGTGCCAGTAGCCAAAGGCCAGCTCGTTATGGCTACACCTTC. Translating gives CASSQRPARYGYTF.

For this clonotype: The conserved phenylalanine or tryptophan normally closing the CDR3 is absent here, so this likely arose from a read error. It is unclear where the CDR3 begins or ends on the DNA, so no DNA is shown, and the CDR3 is as TCRdb lists it. V is TRBV25-1 and J is TRBJ1-6. The V gene's germline CDR1 is MGHDK and CDR2 SYGVNS. The CDR3 totals 11 residues, both ends included. The CDR3 loop is CASSASGRSHY.

This rearrangement joins TRBV7-2 to TRBJ1-5; D is uncertain. CDR3 size: 15 residues. Trimming cost V 1 base and J 3 bases, with 10 bases left between them. In germline, CDR1 is SGHTA, CDR2 FQGNSA. The CDR3 region is CASSLDNGYNQPQHF. The CDR3 DNA reads TGTGCCAGCAGCTTAGATAACGGATACAATCAGCCCCAGCATTTT.

The rearrangement joins TRBV25-1 to TRBJ1-2; D unresolved. Germline V gene lookup returns CDR1 MGHDK and CDR2 SYGVNS. The CDR3 extends over 11 amino acids. The V end lost 8 bases, the J end lost 7 bases, and 11 bases lay between the germline ends. The DNA for the CDR3 is TGTGCCAGCGTTGAGGAGGGTGGCTACACCTTC. As protein: CASVEEGGYTF.

The chain employs TRBV6-5 and TRBJ2-3, with a weak D call TRBD1 (6 bases). The CDR3 contains 15 residues. Germline V gene lookup returns CDR1 MNHEY and CDR2 SVGAGI. V was cut by 5 bases and J by 3 bases, with 15 bases left in between. This chain's CDR3 is CASSESSGATDTQYF. The CDR3 bases are TGTGCCAGCAGTGAATCGTCAGGGGCGACAGATACGCAGTATTTT.

This clonotype has ten or more counts. The rearrangement uses TRBV7-9 and TRBJ2-5; D is tentatively TRBD1 or TRBD2 (5 bases each). The V and J ends lost 5 bases and 1 base respectively, with 14 bases between them. The CDR3 is 15 amino acids. Per germline, CDR1 SEHNR and CDR2 FQNEAQ (reference sequence). The DNA of the CDR3 is TGTGCCAGCAGCCGGAAGAGGGACCTCCAAGAGACCCAGTACTTC. Protein: CASSRKRDLQETQYF.

The chain carries TRBV9 and TRBJ2-2; D unresolved. Trimming removed 6 bases from V and 5 bases from J, with 11 bases in between. This CDR3 comprises 13 residues. Per the germline V gene, CDR1 is SGDLS and CDR2 is YYNGEE. The CDR3 loop reads CASTKGGTGELFF. Here the CDR3 DNA reads TGTGCCAGCACGAAGGGTGGGACCGGGGAGCTGTTTTTT.

The chain joins TRBV29-1 to TRBJ1-3, with D perhaps TRBD1 (5 bases). The CDR3 sequence is 15 residues long. V lost 7 bases and J lost 0, with 16 bases in between. CDR1 and CDR2 (germline): SQVTM, ANQGSEA. DNA for the CDR3: TGCAGCGCGGCGGGGCAGCCTCTCTCTGGAAACACCATATATTTT. It yields the protein CSAAGQPLSGNTIYF.

Ten or more counts support this clonotype. J is TRBJ1-1 and V is TRBV10-1; the D is unclear. The CDR3 length is 13 residues. V was clipped by 2 bases and J by 5 bases, with 9 bases between them. Germline CDR1 and CDR2: WNHNN and SYGVQD (reference sequence). The CDR3 is CASSEMEGTEAFF. The DNA for the CDR3 is TGCGCCAGCAGTGAGATGGAAGGGACTGAAGCTTTCTTT.

This clonotype was seen ten or more times. The chain joins TRBV29-1 to TRBJ2-7; 7 bases align to TRBD2. Germline lookup yields CDR1 SQVTM and CDR2 ANQGSEA. CDR3 size: 13 residues. DNA of the CDR3: TGCACACCTCTAGCGGAGCCTTCCTACGAGCAGTACTTC. Residues: CTPLAEPSYEQYF.

There are a few counts of this clonotype. Since a much larger clone is just one base distant, this may be a read error. This sequence joins TRBV7-6 and TRBJ1-1; D may be TRBD1 (5 bases). V was trimmed by 0 bases and J by 5 bases, leaving 13 bases between them. CDR1 is SGHVS and CDR2 is FNYEAQ in the germline V gene. This CDR3 comprises 15 residues. CDR3 amino acids: CASSLAGGTETEAFF. The CDR3 region has the DNA TGTGCCAGCAGCTTAGCGGGGGGGACTGAGACTGAAGCTTTCTTT.

The table lists this clonotype with a few counts. The chain couples TRBV20-1 to TRBJ1-4, with D possibly matching TRBD1 (5 bases). From germline, CDR1 is DFQATT and CDR2 SNEGSKA (reference sequence). The CDR3 totals 15 residues. V was cut by 1 base and J by 5 bases, with 14 bases left in between. In DNA, the CDR3 is TGCAGTGCTAGAGGCGGAGGGTGGGGGAATGAAAAACTGTTTTTT. Residues: CSARGGGWGNEKLFF.

The chain carries TRBV7-2 and TRBJ1-2, with D possibly being TRBD1 (5 bases). Deletions cut 5 bases from V and 4 bases from J, with 11 bases between. CDR3 length: 13 amino acids. Germline loops: CDR1 SGHTA, CDR2 FQGNSA. The CDR3 loop is CASSPGNPYGYTF. The CDR3, as DNA: TGTGCCAGCAGCCCAGGGAACCCCTATGGCTACACCTTC.

V gene TRBV7-9 combines with J gene TRBJ2-5; TRBD1 matches 8 bases. After removal of 6 bases from V and 5 bases from J, the junction contained 14 bases not matched to a gene. The CDR3 has 16 residues. CDR1 is SEHNR and CDR2 is FQNEAQ in the germline V gene (reference sequence). The CDR3 nucleotides are TGTGCCAGCAGTGTAGAGACAGGGGATTACAATGAGACCCAGTACTTC. Translated, it gives CASSVETGDYNETQYF.

The chain joins TRBV25-1 to TRBJ2-2; 7 nucleotides match TRBD2. This CDR3 comprises 17 residues. The V gene's germline CDR1 is MGHDK and CDR2 SYGVNS. V was clipped by 6 bases and J by 0 bases; unmatched bases: 10. The CDR3 bases are TGTGCCAGCAGCCAAGATCTAGCGGATACGAACACCGGGGAGCTGTTTTTT. It encodes CASSQDLADTNTGELFF.